The next 5 T cell receptor beta chains were all read from a single sample in a study of CD8 T cells in Susac syndrome. Random hexamers were used to reverse transcribe an amount of 0.5 to 1 ug RNA. TCRdb reprocessed the immunoSEQ multiplex PCR reads via MiXCR and lists one record per CDR3 protein. The table records around 100,000 distinct CDR3 sequences, 95% of them present only once. The sample consisted of CD8+ T cells from PBMCs. These receptors all come from a human donor with Susac syndrome.

This clonotype was observed a few times. The chain combines TRBV29-1 with TRBJ1-2; 7 nucleotides align to TRBD1. The germline gives CDR1 SQVTM, CDR2 ANQGSEA. After removal of 6 bases from V and 7 bases from J, the junction contained 5 bases not matched to a gene. The CDR3 is 11 amino acids. The CDR3 bases are TGCAGCGTGACCGGGACAGTTGGCTACACCTTC. Its protein is CSVTGTVGYTF.

The table lists this clonotype with a few counts. The chain is built from TRBV7-3 and TRBJ2-5; perhaps TRBD2 as D (6 bases). CDR1 SGHTA and CDR2 FQGTGA come from the germline V gene. This CDR3 region has 13 residues. V gave up 2 bases and J gave up 4 bases, with 8 bases separating them. The CDR3 nucleotides read TGTGCCAGCAGCTTAGGGACTGGAGAGACCCAGTACTTC. It translates to CASSLGTGETQYF.

This sequence joins TRBV24-1 and TRBJ2-3; TRBD2 agrees at 10 bases. Germline CDR1 is KGHDR and CDR2 is SFDVKD. J gave up 4 bases and V 7 bases, and 16 bases lay outside the gene matches. The CDR3 extends over 18 amino acids. The CDR3 loop reads CATSMGRGLAGEADTQYF. The CDR3 coding sequence is TGTGCCACCAGCATGGGAAGGGGGCTAGCGGGAGAGGCAGATACGCAGTATTTT.

The chain has TRBV19 and TRBJ1-5, with TRBD1 identical over 10 bases. The length of the CDR3 is 15 residues. Germline loops: CDR1 LNHDA, CDR2 SQIVND (reference sequence). V lost 9 bases to trimming and J lost 7 bases; unmatched junction nucleotides: 12. CDR3: CASSGTGAVGQPQHF. The CDR3 bases are TGTGCCAGCTCCGGGACAGGGGCGGTTGGGCAGCCCCAGCATTTT. Filled out from reference TRBV19 and TRBJ1-5, the complete variable domain reads DGGITQSPKYLFRKEGQNVTLSCEQNLNHDAMYWYRQDPGQGLRLIYYSQIVNDFQKGDIAEGYSVSREKKESFPLTVTSAQKNPTAFYLCASSGTGAVGQPQHFGDGTRLSIL.

The chain employs TRBV12-3 or TRBV12-4 and TRBJ2-3; 8 bases are a match to TRBD2. J lost 0 bases, V lost 5 bases, and 10 bases had no gene match. CDR3 length: 17 residues. CDR3 nucleotides: TGTGCCAGCAGTCCCATAAGCGGGGGCTCAAGCACAGATACGCAGTATTTT. Its protein product is CASSPISGGSSTDTQYF.